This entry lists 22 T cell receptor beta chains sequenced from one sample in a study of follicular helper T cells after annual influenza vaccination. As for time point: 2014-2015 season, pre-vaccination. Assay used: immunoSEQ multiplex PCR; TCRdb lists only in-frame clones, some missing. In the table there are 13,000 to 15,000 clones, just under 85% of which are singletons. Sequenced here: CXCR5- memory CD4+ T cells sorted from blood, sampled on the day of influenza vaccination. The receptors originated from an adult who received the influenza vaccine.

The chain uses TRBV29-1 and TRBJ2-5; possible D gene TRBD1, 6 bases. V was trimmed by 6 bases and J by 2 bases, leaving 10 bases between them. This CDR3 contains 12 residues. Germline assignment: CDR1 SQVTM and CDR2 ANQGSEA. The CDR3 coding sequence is TGCAGCGTACGGGACACTCAAGAGACCCAGTACTTC. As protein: CSVRDTQETQYF.

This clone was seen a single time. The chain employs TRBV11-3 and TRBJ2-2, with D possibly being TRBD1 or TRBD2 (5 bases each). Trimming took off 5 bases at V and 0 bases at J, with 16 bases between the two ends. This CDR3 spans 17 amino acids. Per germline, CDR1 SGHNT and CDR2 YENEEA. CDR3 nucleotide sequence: TGTGCCAGCAGCGCGAACGCCGGGACGGCGAACACCGGGGAGCTGTTTTTT. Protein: CASSANAGTANTGELFF.

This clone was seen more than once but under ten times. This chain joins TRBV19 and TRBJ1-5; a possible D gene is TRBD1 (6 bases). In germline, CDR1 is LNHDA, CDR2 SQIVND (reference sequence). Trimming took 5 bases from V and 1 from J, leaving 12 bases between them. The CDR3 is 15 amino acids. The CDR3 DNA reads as TGTGCCAGTAGTGGGACATCGGGGAGCAATCAGCCCCAGCATTTT. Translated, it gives CASSGTSGSNQPQHF.

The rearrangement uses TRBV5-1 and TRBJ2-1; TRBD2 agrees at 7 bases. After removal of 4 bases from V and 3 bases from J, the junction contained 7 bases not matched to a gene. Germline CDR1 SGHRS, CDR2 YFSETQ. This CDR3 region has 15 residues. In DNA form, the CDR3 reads TGCGCCAGCAGCCCGGCCGGGGGGAACTACAATGAGCAGTTCTTC. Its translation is CASSPAGGNYNEQFF.

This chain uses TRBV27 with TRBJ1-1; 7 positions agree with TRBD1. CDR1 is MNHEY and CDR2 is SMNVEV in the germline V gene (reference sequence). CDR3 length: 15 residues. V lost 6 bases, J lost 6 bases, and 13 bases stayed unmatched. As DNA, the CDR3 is TGTGCCAGCAGACCGGGACAGACAAGCTCCGCTGAAGCTTTCTTT. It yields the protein CASRPGQTSSAEAFF.

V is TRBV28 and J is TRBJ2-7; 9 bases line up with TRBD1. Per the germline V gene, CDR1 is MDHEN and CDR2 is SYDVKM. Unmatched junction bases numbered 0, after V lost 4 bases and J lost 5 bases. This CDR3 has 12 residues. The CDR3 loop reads CASSWTGDEQYF. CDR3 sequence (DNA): TGTGCCAGCAGTTGGACAGGGGACGAGCAGTACTTC.

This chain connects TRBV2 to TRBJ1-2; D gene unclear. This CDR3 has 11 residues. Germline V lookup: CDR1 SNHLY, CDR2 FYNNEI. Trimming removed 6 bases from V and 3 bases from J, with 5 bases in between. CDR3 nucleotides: TGTGCCAGCAGGGGATACTATGGCTACACCTTC. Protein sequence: CASRGYYGYTF.

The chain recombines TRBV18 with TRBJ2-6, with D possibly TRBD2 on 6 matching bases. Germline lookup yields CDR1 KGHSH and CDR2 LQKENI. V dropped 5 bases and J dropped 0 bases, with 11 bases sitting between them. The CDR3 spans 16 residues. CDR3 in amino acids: CASSAGQLSGANVLTF. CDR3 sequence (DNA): TGTGCCAGCTCAGCGGGGCAGCTCTCTGGGGCCAACGTCCTGACTTTC.

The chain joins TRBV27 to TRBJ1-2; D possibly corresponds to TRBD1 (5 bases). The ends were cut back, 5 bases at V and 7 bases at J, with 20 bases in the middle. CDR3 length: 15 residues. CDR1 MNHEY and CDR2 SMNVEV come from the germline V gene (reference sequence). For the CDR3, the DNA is TGTGCCAGCAGTAAGAATGATCGGGTAGGGGCTGGCTACACCTTC. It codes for CASSKNDRVGAGYTF.

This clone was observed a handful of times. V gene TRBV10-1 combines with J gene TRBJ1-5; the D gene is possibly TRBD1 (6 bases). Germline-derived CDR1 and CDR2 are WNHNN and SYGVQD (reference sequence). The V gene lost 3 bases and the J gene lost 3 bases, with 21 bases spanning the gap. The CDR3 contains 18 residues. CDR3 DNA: TGCGCCAGCAGTGAACAGTGGGGGCAGTGGGAGTCCAATCAGCCCCAGCATTTT. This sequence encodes CASSEQWGQWESNQPQHF.

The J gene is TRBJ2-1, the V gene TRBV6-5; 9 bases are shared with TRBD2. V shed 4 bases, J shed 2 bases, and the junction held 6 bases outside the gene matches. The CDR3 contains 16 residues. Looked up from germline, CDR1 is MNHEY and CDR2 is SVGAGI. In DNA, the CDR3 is TGTGCCAGCAGTTCCCTAGCGGGGAGGACCTACAATGAGCAGTTCTTC. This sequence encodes CASSSLAGRTYNEQFF.

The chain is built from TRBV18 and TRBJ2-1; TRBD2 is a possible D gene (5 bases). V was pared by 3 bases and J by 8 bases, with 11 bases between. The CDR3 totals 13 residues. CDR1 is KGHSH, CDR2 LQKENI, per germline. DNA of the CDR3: TGTGCCAGCTCACCTCCGGGGTCAGATGAGCAGTTCTTC. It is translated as CASSPPGSDEQFF.

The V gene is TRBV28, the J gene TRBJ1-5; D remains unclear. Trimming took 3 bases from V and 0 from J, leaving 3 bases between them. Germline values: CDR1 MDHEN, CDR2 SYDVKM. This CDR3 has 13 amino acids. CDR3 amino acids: CASSFLSNQPQHF. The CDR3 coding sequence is TGTGCCAGCAGTTTTCTTAGCAATCAGCCCCAGCATTTT.

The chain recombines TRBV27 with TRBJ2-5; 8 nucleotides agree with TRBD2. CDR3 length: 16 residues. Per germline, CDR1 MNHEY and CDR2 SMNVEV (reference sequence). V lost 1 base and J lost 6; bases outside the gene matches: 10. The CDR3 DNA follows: TGTGCCAGCAGTTTATTACTCGGGGGGGCGGAAAAGACCCAGTACTTC. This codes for CASSLLLGGAEKTQYF.

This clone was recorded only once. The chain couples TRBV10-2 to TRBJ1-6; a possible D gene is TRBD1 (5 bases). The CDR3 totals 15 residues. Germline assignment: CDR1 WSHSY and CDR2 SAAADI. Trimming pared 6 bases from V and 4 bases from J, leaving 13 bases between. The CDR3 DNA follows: TGCGCCAGCAGGGCCCCGGGACGGTATAATTCACCCCTCCACTTT. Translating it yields CASRAPGRYNSPLHF.

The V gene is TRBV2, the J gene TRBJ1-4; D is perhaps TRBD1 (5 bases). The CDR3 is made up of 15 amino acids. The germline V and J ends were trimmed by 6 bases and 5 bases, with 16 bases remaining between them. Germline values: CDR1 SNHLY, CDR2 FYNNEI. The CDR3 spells CASRPEGLTNEKLFF. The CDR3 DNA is TGTGCCAGCAGGCCGGAGGGGCTGACGAATGAAAAACTGTTTTTT.

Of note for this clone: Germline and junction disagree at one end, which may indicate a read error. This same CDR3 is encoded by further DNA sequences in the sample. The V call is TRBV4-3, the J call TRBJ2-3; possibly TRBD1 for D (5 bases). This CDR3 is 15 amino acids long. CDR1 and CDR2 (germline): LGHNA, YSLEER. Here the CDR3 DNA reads TGCGCCAGCAGTCAAGATGTCGATTACAGGGATACGCAGTATTTT. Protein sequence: CASSQDVDYRDTQYF.

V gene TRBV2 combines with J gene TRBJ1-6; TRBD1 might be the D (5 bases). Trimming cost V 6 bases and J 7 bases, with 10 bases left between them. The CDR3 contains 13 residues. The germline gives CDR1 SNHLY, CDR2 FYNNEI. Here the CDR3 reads CASRGERNSPLHF. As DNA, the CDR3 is TGTGCCAGCAGAGGGGAGCGGAATTCACCCCTCCACTTT.

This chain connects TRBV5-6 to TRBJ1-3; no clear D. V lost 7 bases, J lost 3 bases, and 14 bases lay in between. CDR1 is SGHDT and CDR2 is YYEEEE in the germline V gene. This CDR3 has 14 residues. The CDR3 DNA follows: TGTGCCAGCTCAAACCTACGCGGTGGAAACACCATATATTTT. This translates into CASSNLRGGNTIYF.

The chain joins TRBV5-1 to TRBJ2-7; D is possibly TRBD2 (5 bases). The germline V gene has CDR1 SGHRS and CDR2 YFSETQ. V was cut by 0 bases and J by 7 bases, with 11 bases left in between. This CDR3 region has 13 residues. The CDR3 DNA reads TGCGCCAGCAGCTTGGACGGGGTCGGGGAGCAGTACTTC. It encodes CASSLDGVGEQYF.

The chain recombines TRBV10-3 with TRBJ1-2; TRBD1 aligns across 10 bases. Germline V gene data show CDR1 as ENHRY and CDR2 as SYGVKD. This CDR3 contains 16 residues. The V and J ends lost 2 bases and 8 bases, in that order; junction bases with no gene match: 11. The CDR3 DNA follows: TGTGCCATCAGTGAGGGGATCGGGGACAGGGGATTCGGCTACACCTTC. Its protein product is CAISEGIGDRGFGYTF.

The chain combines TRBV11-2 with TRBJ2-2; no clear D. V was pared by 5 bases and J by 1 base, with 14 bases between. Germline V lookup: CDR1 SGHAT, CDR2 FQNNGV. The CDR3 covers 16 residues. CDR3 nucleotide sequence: TGTGCCAGCAGCCCGTGGCGCGGAAAGAACACCGGGGAGCTGTTTTTT. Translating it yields CASSPWRGKNTGELFF. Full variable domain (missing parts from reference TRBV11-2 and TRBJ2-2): EAGVAQSPRYKIIEKRQSVAFWCNPISGHATLYWYQQILGQGPKLLIQFQNNGVVDDSQLPKDRFSAERLKGVDSTLKIQPAKLEDSAVYLCASSPWRGKNTGELFFGEGSRLTVL.